The 17 T cell receptor beta chains below were found in one sample sequenced in a study of T-cell memory formation after mild COVID-19. One entry per CDR3 protein results from TCRdb running MiXCR on the 5' RACE reads. Here the sample spans around 450,000 distinct CDR3 sequences, roughly 26% being singletons. The sample comprised PBMCs or a T cell subset sorted from them (not recorded which). Receptors were obtained from an adult woman who had mild COVID-19 (a few samples of this study predate the infection). Cell type and time point are not known.

This clonotype was found a few times. The chain uses TRBV5-1 and TRBJ1-2; a weak D match, TRBD1 (6 bases). Germline CDR1 and CDR2: SGHRS and YFSETQ. The ends were cut back, 0 bases at V and 4 bases at J, with 13 bases in the middle. The CDR3 is 15 residues long. DNA of the CDR3: TGCGCCAGCAGCTTGGACGGCAGGGGAAGCTATGGCTACACCTTC. It translates to CASSLDGRGSYGYTF. Complete variable domain (other parts from reference TRBV5-1 and TRBJ1-2): KAGVTQTPRYLIKTRGQQVTLSCSPISGHRSVSWYQQTPGQGLQFLFEYFSETQRNKGNFPGRFSGRQFSNSRSEMNVSTLELGDSALYLCASSLDGRGSYGYTFGSGTRLTVV.

This clonotype has more than one count but fewer than ten. This sequence joins TRBV5-5 and TRBJ2-7; 14 nucleotides align to TRBD2. The V and J ends lost 1 base and 4 bases, in that order; junction bases with no gene match: 4. Germline V gene sequence: CDR1 SGHKS, CDR2 YYEKEE (reference sequence). The CDR3 consists of 16 residues. In nucleotides, the CDR3 is TGTGCCAGCAGCTTGTGGACTAGCGGGAGGAGGTACGAGCAGTACTTC. Translated: CASSLWTSGRRYEQYF.

This clonotype appeared many times. The chain uses TRBV27 and TRBJ1-1, with unresolved D. Germline V gene data show CDR1 as MNHEY and CDR2 as SMNVEV (reference sequence). The CDR3 sequence is 16 residues long. Trimming removed 5 bases at V and 0 bases at J, with 16 bases between. The CDR3 DNA sequence: TGTGCCAGCAGTCCCCGGGTCCTGTTCATGAACACTGAAGCTTTCTTT. Translating it yields CASSPRVLFMNTEAFF.

This sequence joins TRBV5-1 and TRBJ1-1; D is possibly TRBD1 (6 bases). Germline CDR1 SGHRS, CDR2 YFSETQ. The CDR3 length is 16 residues. V was trimmed by 2 bases and J by 0 bases, leaving 14 bases between them. CDR3 in amino acids: CASSLSRGTVNTEAFF. CDR3 nucleotides: TGCGCCAGCAGCTTAAGCAGGGGCACGGTGAACACTGAAGCTTTCTTT.

This clonotype was seen more than once but under ten times. The chain uses TRBV27 and TRBJ2-5, with 10 bases identical to TRBD1. CDR3 length: 17 amino acids. With V trimmed by 0 bases and J by 1 base, 5 bases remained unmatched. Germline V gene sequence: CDR1 MNHEY, CDR2 SMNVEV (reference sequence). The DNA of the CDR3 is TGTGCCAGCAGTTTATCGGCGACAGGGGGCCTCCAAGAGACCCAGTACTTC. As protein: CASSLSATGGLQETQYF.

This clonotype was counted between two and nine times. The V call is TRBV6-6, the J call TRBJ2-7; no clear D. V lost 0 bases, J lost 4 bases, and 10 bases lay in between. The CDR3 has 14 residues. Looked up from germline, CDR1 is MNHNY and CDR2 is SVGAGI (reference sequence). The CDR3 region has the DNA TGTGCCAGCAGTTACTCGACTCCTAGTTACGAGCAGTACTTC. This translates into CASSYSTPSYEQYF.

This clonotype has only a few counts. This chain connects TRBV18 to TRBJ1-1; D call uncertain. Between the trimmed V and J ends, which lost 3 bases and 2 bases, there was a span of 10 bases. The CDR3 is made up of 14 amino acids. Germline lookup yields CDR1 KGHSH and CDR2 LQKENI. The CDR3 sequence: CASSPGSLNTEAFF. CDR3 bases: TGTGCCAGCTCACCTGGGAGTCTAAACACTGAAGCTTTCTTT.

This chain uses TRBV7-2 with TRBJ2-7; 10 nucleotides match TRBD2. CDR1 is SGHTA and CDR2 is FQGNSA in the germline V gene. There are 14 residues in the CDR3. Losses at the gene ends were 6 bases for V and 3 bases for J; bases not matched to a gene: 5. This CDR3 reads CASRLGLANYEQYF. DNA for the CDR3: TGTGCCAGCAGACTGGGACTAGCGAACTACGAGCAGTACTTC. Based on the CDR3 plus reference TRBV7-2 and TRBJ2-7, the full variable domain is GAGVSQSPSNKVTEKGKDVELRCDPISGHTALYWYRQSLGQGLEFLIYFQGNSAPDKSGLPSDRFSAERTGGSVSTLTIQRTQQEDSAVYLCASRLGLANYEQYFGPGTRLTVT.

This clonotype has only a few counts. V is TRBV7-9 and J is TRBJ2-7, with 8 nucleotides matching TRBD2. The CDR3 is 15 amino acids. The V segment lost 4 bases and the J segment 6 bases; nucleotides outside the gene matches: 11. CDR1 and CDR2 (germline): SEHNR, FQNEAQ (reference sequence). The CDR3 DNA reads as TGTGCCAGCAGCTCCCAAGCGGGAGTTTCGGGCGAGCAGTACTTC. It encodes CASSSQAGVSGEQYF.

This clonotype was seen more than once but under ten times. CDR3: CASSEVAGFEQYF. CDR3 in DNA: TGTGCCAGCAGTGAAGTGGCAGGATTCGAGCAGTACTTC. The chain has TRBV6-1 and TRBJ2-7; D is undetermined. Deletions cut 1 base from V and 6 bases from J, with 10 bases between. Germline CDR1 reads MNHNS; CDR2 reads SASEGT. The length of the CDR3 is 13 residues.

This clonotype has a count of ten or more. The V gene is TRBV4-2, the J gene TRBJ2-1; 10 nucleotides line up with TRBD2. V trimming: 4 bases; J trimming: 7 bases; junction bases outside the gene matches: 10. Germline V gene lookup returns CDR1 LGHNA and CDR2 YNFKEQ. The CDR3 is made up of 16 amino acids. The CDR3 region is CASSPGASGSGNEQFF. CDR3 sequence (DNA): TGTGCCAGCAGCCCTGGGGCTAGCGGGAGTGGAAATGAGCAGTTCTTC.

The chain recombines TRBV5-1 with TRBJ1-2, with 9 bases lining up with TRBD1. This CDR3 is 13 amino acids long. With 3 bases clipped from V and 3 bases from J, the junction kept 0 bases outside the gene matches. CDR1 is SGHRS, CDR2 YFSETQ, per germline. The CDR3 nucleotides read TGCGCCAGCAGCTGGACAGGGGACTATGGCTACACCTTC. Translated, it gives CASSWTGDYGYTF.

V usage is TRBV7-8 and J usage is TRBJ2-4; TRBD2 agrees at 9 bases. The germline V gene has CDR1 SGHVS and CDR2 FQNEAQ. The CDR3 length is 15 residues. The ends lost 3 bases at V and 7 bases at J; junction bases unmatched: 7. CDR3 protein: CASSFSGSSWNIQYF. CDR3 bases: TGTGCCAGCAGCTTTAGCGGGAGTTCATGGAACATTCAGTACTTC.

The sample holds a few counts of this clonotype. This chain uses TRBV9 with TRBJ2-1; 8 positions match TRBD1. The trim removed 2 bases at V and 3 bases at J, leaving 7 bases unmatched. The CDR3 totals 16 residues. Germline V lookup: CDR1 SGDLS, CDR2 YYNGEE. CDR3 loop: CASSVRGDRNYNEQFF. Here the CDR3 DNA reads TGTGCCAGCAGCGTGAGGGGGGACAGGAACTACAATGAGCAGTTCTTC.

This clonotype was seen only a few times. The chain links TRBV15 to TRBJ2-2; a weak D match, TRBD2 (5 bases). The CDR3 contains 16 residues. Per germline, CDR1 LNHNV and CDR2 YYDKDF (reference sequence). V dropped 0 bases and J dropped 0 bases, with 8 bases sitting between them. Here the CDR3 DNA reads TGTGCCACCAGCAGAGATCGGGGTACGAACACCGGGGAGCTGTTTTTT. Protein sequence: CATSRDRGTNTGELFF.

The rearrangement joins TRBV30 to TRBJ2-7; D may correspond to TRBD1 or TRBD2 (5 bases each). Germline assignment: CDR1 GTSNPN and CDR2 SVGIG (reference sequence). Trimming removed 6 bases at V and 2 bases at J, with 14 bases between. The CDR3 runs 13 residues. The CDR3 sequence: CACLPRDPYEQYF. DNA for the CDR3: TGTGCCTGCCTGCCCAGGGACCCCTACGAGCAGTACTTC. Complete variable domain (other parts from reference TRBV30 and TRBJ2-7): SQTIHQWPATLVQPVGSPLSLECTVEGTSNPNLYWYRQAAGRGLQLLFYSVGIGQISSEVPQNLSASRPQDRQFILSSKKLLLSDSGFYLCACLPRDPYEQYFGPGTRLTVT.

J is TRBJ1-4 and V is TRBV18; no clear D gene. The length of the CDR3 is 13 residues. CDR1 is KGHSH and CDR2 is LQKENI in the germline V gene. V lost 6 bases to trimming and J lost 0 bases, with 5 bases between them. The CDR3 coding sequence is TGTGCCAGCTCGGCGGCAACTAATGAAAAACTGTTTTTT. This encodes CASSAATNEKLFF.